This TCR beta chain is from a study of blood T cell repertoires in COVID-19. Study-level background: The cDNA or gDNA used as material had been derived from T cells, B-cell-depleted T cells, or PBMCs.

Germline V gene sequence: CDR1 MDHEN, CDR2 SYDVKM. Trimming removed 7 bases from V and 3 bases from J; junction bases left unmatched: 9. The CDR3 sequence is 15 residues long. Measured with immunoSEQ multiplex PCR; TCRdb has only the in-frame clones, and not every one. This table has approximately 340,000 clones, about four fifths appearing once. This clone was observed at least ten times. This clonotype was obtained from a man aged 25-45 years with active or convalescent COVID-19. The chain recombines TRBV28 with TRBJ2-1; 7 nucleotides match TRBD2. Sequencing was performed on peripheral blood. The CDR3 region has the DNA TGTGCCAGCACTCTCAAGCGGGAACTCTACAATGAGCAGTTCTTC. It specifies CASTLKRELYNEQFF.